What follows are 4 T cell receptor beta chains derived from one specimen sequenced in a study of Tregs in tolerant kidney transplant recipients. The method was immunoSEQ multiplex PCR; TCRdb's version includes in-frame clones alone and lacks a portion of them. The sample records 50,000 to 85,000 clones, around nine tenths being singletons. The specimen comprised CD8+ T cells from blood, sampled before the transplant. The receptors were sampled from a human donor who received a combined kidney and bone marrow transplant.

This clone showed up just once. The rearrangement links TRBV30 to TRBJ1-6; D ambiguous. In germline, CDR1 is GTSNPN, CDR2 SVGIG (reference sequence). CDR3 length equals 13 residues. Trimming left V 3 bases short and J 13 bases short, with 16 bases between. The chain's CDR3 is CAWRGPTATPLHF. The DNA for the CDR3 is TGTGCCTGGAGGGGCCCAACGGCTACCCCCCTCCACTTT. Using reference TRBV30 and TRBJ1-6 for the parts outside the CDR3, the full variable domain is SQTIHQWPATLVQPVGSPLSLECTVEGTSNPNLYWYRQAAGRGLQLLFYSVGIGQISSEVPQNLSASRPQDRQFILSSKKLLLSDSGFYLCAWRGPTATPLHFGNGTRLTVT.

CDR3 in amino acids: CASSPGQGITMNTEAFF. The CDR3 DNA reads as TGTGCCAGCAGCCCGGGACAGGGGATAACGATGAACACTGAAGCTTTCTTT. The rearrangement uses TRBV5-8 and TRBJ1-1; 10 bases map to TRBD1. In germline, CDR1 is SGHTS, CDR2 YDEGEE. With V trimmed by 4 bases and J by 0 bases, 9 bases remained unmatched. The CDR3 sequence is 17 residues long.

This clone was counted once. This sample also contains other DNA sequences that code for the same CDR3. The chain couples TRBV5-1 to TRBJ1-2; no clear D. V lost 1 base to trimming and J lost 2 bases, with 9 bases between them. CDR1 is SGHRS, CDR2 YFSETQ, per germline. The length of the CDR3 is 14 residues. This chain's CDR3 is CASSLHGGNYGYTF. In DNA, the CDR3 is TGCGCCAGCAGCTTGCACGGAGGGAACTATGGCTACACCTTC.

The rearrangement links TRBV7-9 to TRBJ1-1; D is uncertain. V was trimmed by 1 base and J by 0 bases, leaving 9 bases between them. The CDR3 has 15 amino acids. Germline V gene sequence: CDR1 SEHNR, CDR2 FQNEAQ (reference sequence). The CDR3 DNA reads TGTGCCAGCAGCTTAGAAAACAGACTGAACACTGAAGCTTTCTTT. It specifies CASSLENRLNTEAFF.